A selection of T cell receptor beta chains follows, all from one sample in a study of tumor-infiltrating lymphocytes in primary liver carcinoma. TCRdb independently ran MiXCR on the multiplex PCR reads; one entry per CDR3 protein. The sample includes roughly 23,000 distinct CDR3 sequences, roughly three quarters seen only once; the top ten take around two fifths. Sequenced: liver tumor tissue from sampling region 1. The receptor source for this set is a man aged 40-55 years with primary liver carcinoma and hepatitis B virus infection. The CDR3 runs from the conserved cysteine through the conserved F or W. Fields, in order: J gene, V gene, CDR3 protein.

TRBJ2-4,TRBV30,CALTEKGTKNIQYF
TRBJ1-5,TRBV28,CANSTSDRENQPQHF
TRBJ1-6,TRBV5-1,CTRSLAPGLHSPLHF
TRBJ2-7,TRBV29-1,CSVASSWRADYEQYF
TRBJ2-1,TRBV11-2,CANSSELLAGMNEQFF
TRBJ2-1,TRBV6-6,CASSYSGAEQFF
TRBJ2-3,TRBV4-2,CARSQVALVAGATDTQCF
TRBJ2-7,TRBV29-1,CSVRGTYEQYF
TRBJ2-5,TRBV20-1,CSARREQETQYF
TRBJ2-1,TRBV11-2,CASSFRVAGDFNEQFF
TRBJ2-2,TRBV6-6,CASGRATGEPFF
TRBJ2-1,TRBV11-2,CASSLESGNESEQFF
TRBJ2-3,TRBV4-2,CTSSQVTLLAGATDTWYF
TRBJ1-1,TRBV12-3/TRBV12-4,CASSLKNTEAFF
TRBJ1-1,TRBV7-9,CASSLAGDNAKAFF
TRBJ2-7,TRBV4-1,CASSQEWREMWYEQYF
TRBJ2-5,TRBV4-1,CASNQDKGTQYF
TRBJ2-2,TRBV6-2/TRBV6-3,CASSTGLADTGGLFF
TRBJ2-3,TRBV29-1,CSVSGTSGSIDTQYF
TRBJ2-6,TRBV28,CASNFLGQGLSGANVLTF
TRBJ2-7,TRBV10-3,CAISETDYEQYF
TRBJ2-7,TRBV11-1,CASSLWGTSYEHYF
TRBJ2-3,TRBV4-3,CASSQDKGDTRYF
TRBJ2-6,TRBV6-5,CASAERGTNVLTF
TRBJ1-2,TRBV6-6,CASSYSQDYTF
TRBJ2-5,TRBV11-2,CASSQTPGGKKETQYF
TRBJ2-5,TRBV11-2,CANNLSRLALGRKETQYF
TRBJ2-3,TRBV5-6,CASSFLTTGGTDTRYF
TRBJ1-2,TRBV4-2,CPSSQDMGRCGGYAF
TRBJ2-1,TRBV11-2,CASGSYRLASEQFF
TRBJ1-2,TRBV2,CASSALRYDYSF
TRBJ2-7,TRBV29-1,CSVTGETFYEQYF
TRBJ2-7,TRBV29-1,CSATGEASYERYF
TRBJ1-1,TRBV5-6,CASSLHGLNTEAFF
TRBJ1-3,TRBV4-1,CASSQDLGDTIYF
TRBJ2-7,TRBV6-2/TRBV6-3,CASSFFGQPREHYF
TRBJ2-1,TRBV4-3,CASSHDAGSSYNEQFF
TRBJ2-1,TRBV29-1,CSVYRNEQSF
TRBJ2-7,TRBV10-3,CAFSDNGLGMKQYF
TRBJ1-2,TRBV30,CAWSGRPEYYGYTF
TRBJ2-7,TRBV4-3,CASIQCRETPYEQYF
TRBJ2-7,TRBV6-5,CASRPGQATSLYEQYF
TRBJ1-1,TRBV5-1,CASSLVGQNTEAYF
TRBJ2-6,TRBV5-1,CACNRGQNSGANVLTF
TRBJ2-7,TRBV11-2,CASNQGTGRTYEQCF
TRBJ2-7,TRBV5-1,CASSSEDRSYEQYF
TRBJ2-5,TRBV5-4,CASSVSSRTQYF
TRBJ2-7,TRBV29-1,CSVASSGRADYEQYF
TRBJ2-2,TRBV12-3/TRBV12-4,CASIESENTGELFF
TRBJ2-7,TRBV13,CASSQGTSQRSYEQHF
TRBJ2-3,TRBV11-2,CASSTSTGTQYF